The clone carrying this TCR beta chain has more than one count but fewer than ten. This CDR3 contains 13 residues. CDR1 and CDR2 (germline): MDHEN, SYDVKM. Trimming took off 2 bases at V and 10 bases at J, with 14 bases between the two ends. Only in-frame clones appear in the TCRdb table, and some are missing; sequencing was by immunoSEQ multiplex PCR. The table records roughly 270,000 clones, approximately 90% of them present only once. These data belong to a study of cytomegalovirus exposure and HLA in healthy donors. The study drew the donors from its approximately 110-subject validation cohort, separate from the roughly 700-subject first cohort.

The receptor comes from a woman aged 18-30 years in good health and CMV-seronegative. This rearrangement joins TRBV28 to TRBJ1-1; no firm D call. Input material: PBMCs. This chain's CDR3 is CASSLVPRRVAFF. The CDR3, as DNA: TGTGCCAGCAGTTTAGTCCCGAGGAGGGTAGCTTTCTTT.